This paragraph reports one TCR beta chain. Its antigen has not been determined. No base-level quality is on record; no much larger clone is a single base apart. Library generation was performed with the immunoSEQ multiplex PCR assay. Held by TCRdb, this immuneACCESS table contains in-frame sequences only and omits some clones. Under half of the omission traces to an unresolved V gene where checked; the cause of the rest is unknown. In this sample the table shows roughly 140,000 clones, nearly 95% of which occur a single time. Of the sample, 1.5% is held by the ten largest clones. Donors were patients with melanoma. The data were obtained in a study of CD4+ T cells in melanoma (dated by TCRdb to 2021 to 2024). Study-level background: Neoantigen-specific CD4+ T cells in human melanoma were investigated in the study.

The CDR3 has 13 amino acids, counting the end cysteine and phenylalanine. Only the CDR3 portion is preserved as DNA: 39 bases, with reading frame beginning at the first base. In the germline V gene, CDR1 corresponds to SGHRS and CDR2 to YFSETQ. V is shortened by 6 bases, J by 0 bases, and the region joining them spans 9 bases. The research as a whole found: Neoantigen-specific CD4+ T cells in melanoma were reported to have a range of differentiation states. The report described a correlation between neoantigen-specific CD4+ T cells and the function of CD8+ T cells, macrophages and B cells.

The clonotype originates from a human donor with melanoma. The rearranged chain carries TRBV5-1 and TRBJ1-2, with no confident D gene call. In nucleotides, the sequence is TGCGCCAGCACCCCAGAATCTAACTATGGCTACACCTTC. It translates as CASTPESNYGYTF. The full variable domain, completed from the reference TRBV5-1 and TRBJ1-2 proteins outside the CDR3, reads KAGVTQTPRYLIKTRGQQVTLSCSPISGHRSVSWYQQTPGQGLQFLFEYFSETQRNKGNFPGRFSGRQFSNSRSEMNVSTLELGDSALYLCASTPESNYGYTFGSGTRLTVV.